These 5 T cell receptor beta chains were all obtained from the same sample, sequenced in a study of blood T cell repertoires in COVID-19. Profiling relied on immunoSEQ multiplex PCR, and the TCRdb table lists in-frame clones only, not all of them. The table records about 310,000 clones, approximately 83% of them present only once. The specimen was PBMCs or T cells enriched from blood (not recorded which). The receptors here all came from a man aged 25 to 40 who had recovered from COVID-19.

V is TRBV24-1 and J is TRBJ1-5; D is ambiguous. Germline V lookup: CDR1 KGHDR, CDR2 SFDVKD. The length of the CDR3 is 12 residues. With 4 bases removed from V and 5 bases from J, the gap between germline ends came to 5 bases. In DNA form, the CDR3 reads TGTGCCACCAGTGACCCAGATCAGCCCCAGCATTTT. Its protein is CATSDPDQPQHF.

This chain joins TRBV19 and TRBJ2-7; D remains unclear. There are 14 residues in the CDR3. V shed 2 bases and J shed 3 bases, with 11 bases lying between them. Germline lookup yields CDR1 LNHDA and CDR2 SQIVND (reference sequence). The CDR3 sequence: CASSISGRVYEQYF. The CDR3 DNA is TGTGCCAGTAGTATAAGTGGCCGTGTCTACGAGCAGTACTTC.

Only a few counts were recorded for this clone. V and J are TRBV4-3 and TRBJ2-7, with 13 positions matching TRBD2. The CDR3 runs 16 residues. The germline V gene has CDR1 LGHNA and CDR2 YSLEER. The V segment lost 0 bases and the J segment 3 bases; nucleotides outside the gene matches: 2. The DNA of the CDR3 is TGCGCCAGCAGCCAAGATCGACTAGCGGGGGGCTACGAGCAGTACTTC. The encoded protein is CASSQDRLAGGYEQYF.

J is TRBJ2-7 and V is TRBV19; TRBD1 aligns across 9 bases. Germline lookup yields CDR1 LNHDA and CDR2 SQIVND (reference sequence). Trimming removed 5 bases from V and 2 bases from J; junction bases left unmatched: 7. The CDR3 runs 15 residues. The CDR3 protein is CASSSGTGRTYEQYF. The CDR3 DNA reads as TGTGCCAGTAGTTCCGGGACAGGGAGAACCTACGAGCAGTACTTC.

V is TRBV6-5 and J is TRBJ1-3, with D possibly being TRBD1 (6 bases). The germline CDR1 and CDR2 sequences are MNHEY and SVGAGI. The CDR3 loop spans 13 amino acids. V lost 6 bases, J lost 4 bases, and 10 bases lay in between. Written as DNA, the CDR3 is TGTGCCAGCAGCCAGGGGTTGGGAAACACCATATATTTT. Protein: CASSQGLGNTIYF.